This record concerns one T cell receptor beta chain sequence. Its specificity is not known. An assay was performed, and its level was deep. TCRdb's copy holds only in-frame clones and misses some; the assay was immunoSEQ multiplex PCR. The sample carries some 550,000 clones, 95% to 98% recorded once. The CDR3 contains 14 residues. Germline values: CDR1 MNHEY, CDR2 SMNVEV (reference sequence). V trimming: 6 bases; J trimming: 5 bases; junction bases outside the gene matches: 1. The sample belongs to a study of shared clonotypes between healthy human individuals. Study-level results: Rarefaction revealed incomplete sorted-subset sequencing despite large depth. Compared with memory subsets, naive subsets generally had larger estimated richness.

Sequencing was carried out using naive CD4+ T cells sorted from blood. Stated subset: CD45RA+ positively selected. The chain is built from TRBV27 and TRBJ2-2; TRBD2 agrees at 12 bases. The TCR comes from a woman in her thirties in good health. Here the CDR3 reads CASRTSGRTGELFF. The CDR3 DNA reads as TGTGCCAGCAGAACTAGCGGGAGGACCGGGGAGCTGTTTTTT.